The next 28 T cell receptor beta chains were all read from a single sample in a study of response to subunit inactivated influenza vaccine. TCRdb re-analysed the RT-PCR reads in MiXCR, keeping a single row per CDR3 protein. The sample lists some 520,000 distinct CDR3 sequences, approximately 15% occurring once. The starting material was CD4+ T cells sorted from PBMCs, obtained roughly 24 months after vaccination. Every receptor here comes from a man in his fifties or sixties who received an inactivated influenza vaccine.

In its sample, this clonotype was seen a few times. The chain's CDR3 is CASSGTGSWSYEQYF. CDR3 in DNA: TGTGCCAGCAGCGGGACAGGGAGTTGGTCCTACGAGCAGTACTTC. This chain links TRBV12-3 or TRBV12-4 with TRBJ2-7, with 9 nucleotides matching TRBD1. The CDR3 totals 15 residues. V trimming: 6 bases; J trimming: 1 base; junction bases outside the gene matches: 7.

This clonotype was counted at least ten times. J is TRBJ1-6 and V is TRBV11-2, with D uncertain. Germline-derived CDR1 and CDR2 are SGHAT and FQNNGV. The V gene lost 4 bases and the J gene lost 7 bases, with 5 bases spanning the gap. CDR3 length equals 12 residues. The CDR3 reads CASSSQNSPLHF. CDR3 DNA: TGTGCCAGCAGCTCGCAAAATTCACCCCTCCACTTT. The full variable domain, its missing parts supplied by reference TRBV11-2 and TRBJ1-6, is EAGVAQSPRYKIIEKRQSVAFWCNPISGHATLYWYQQILGQGPKLLIQFQNNGVVDDSQLPKDRFSAERLKGVDSTLKIQPAKLEDSAVYLCASSSQNSPLHFGNGTRLTVT.

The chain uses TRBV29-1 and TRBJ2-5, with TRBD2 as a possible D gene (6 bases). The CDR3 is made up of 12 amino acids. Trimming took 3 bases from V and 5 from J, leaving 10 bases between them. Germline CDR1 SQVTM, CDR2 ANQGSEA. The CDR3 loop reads CSVEGGWETQYF. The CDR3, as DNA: TGCAGCGTTGAGGGGGGATGGGAGACCCAGTACTTC. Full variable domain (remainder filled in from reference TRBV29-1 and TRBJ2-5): SAVISQKPSRDICQRGTSLTIQCQVDSQVTMMFWYRQQPGQSLTLIATANQGSEATYESGFVIDKFPISRPNLTFSTLTVSNMSPEDSSIYLCSVEGGWETQYFGPGTRLLVL.

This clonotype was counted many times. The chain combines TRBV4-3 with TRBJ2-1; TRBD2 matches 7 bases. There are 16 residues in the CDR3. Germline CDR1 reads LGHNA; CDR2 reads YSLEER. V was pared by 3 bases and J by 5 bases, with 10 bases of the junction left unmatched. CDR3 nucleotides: TGCGCCAGCAGCCAGTCTCTAGCGGATGCGAACAATGAGCAGTTCTTC. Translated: CASSQSLADANNEQFF.

The CDR3 reads CASSFSGSNNEQFF. The CDR3 nucleotides read TGTGCCAGCAGTTTCAGCGGGAGTAACAATGAGCAGTTCTTC. The chain has TRBV12-3 or TRBV12-4 and TRBJ2-1; TRBD2 matches 8 bases. The J segment lost 5 bases and the V segment lost 3 bases, leaving 3 bases of the junction unmatched. There are 14 residues in the CDR3.

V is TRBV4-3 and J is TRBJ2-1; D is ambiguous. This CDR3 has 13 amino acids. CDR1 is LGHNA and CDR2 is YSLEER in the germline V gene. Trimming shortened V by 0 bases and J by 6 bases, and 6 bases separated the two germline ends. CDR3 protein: CASSQEPRNEQFF. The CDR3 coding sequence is TGCGCCAGCAGCCAAGAACCGCGCAATGAGCAGTTCTTC.

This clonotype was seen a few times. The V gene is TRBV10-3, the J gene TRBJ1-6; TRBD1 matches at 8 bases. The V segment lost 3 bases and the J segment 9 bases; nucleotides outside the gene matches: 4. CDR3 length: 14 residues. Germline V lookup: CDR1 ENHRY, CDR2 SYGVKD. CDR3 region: CAISDDRGGSPLHF. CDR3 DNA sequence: TGTGCCATCAGTGATGACAGGGGTGGTTCACCCCTCCACTTT.

In DNA form, the CDR3 reads TGCAGTGCTAGAGATGTACAGGGAGGGACTAATGAAAAACTGTTTTTT. Translating gives CSARDVQGGTNEKLFF. The V and J genes are TRBV20-1 and TRBJ1-4, with D perhaps matching TRBD1 (6 bases). Germline loops: CDR1 DFQATT, CDR2 SNEGSKA (reference sequence). CDR3 length: 16 residues. V dropped 0 bases and J dropped 2 bases, with 13 bases sitting between them.

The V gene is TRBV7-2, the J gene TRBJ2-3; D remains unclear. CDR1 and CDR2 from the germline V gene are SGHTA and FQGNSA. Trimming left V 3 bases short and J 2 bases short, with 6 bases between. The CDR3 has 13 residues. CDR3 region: CASSFSHTDTQYF. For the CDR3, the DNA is TGTGCCAGCAGCTTTTCCCACACAGATACGCAGTATTTT.

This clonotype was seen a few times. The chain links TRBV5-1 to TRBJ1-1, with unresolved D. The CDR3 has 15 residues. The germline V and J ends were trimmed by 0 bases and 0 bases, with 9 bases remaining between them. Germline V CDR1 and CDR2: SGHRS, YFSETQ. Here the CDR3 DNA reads TGCGCCAGCAGCTTGGCCGCCCGCATGAACACTGAAGCTTTCTTT. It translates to CASSLAARMNTEAFF.

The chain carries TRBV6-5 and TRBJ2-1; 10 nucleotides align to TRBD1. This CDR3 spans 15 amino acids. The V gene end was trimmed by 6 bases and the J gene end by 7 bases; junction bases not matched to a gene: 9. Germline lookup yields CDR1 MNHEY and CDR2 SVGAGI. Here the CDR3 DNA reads TGTGCCAGCAGCTACCGGGACAGGGGATTGAATGAGCAGTTCTTC. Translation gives CASSYRDRGLNEQFF.

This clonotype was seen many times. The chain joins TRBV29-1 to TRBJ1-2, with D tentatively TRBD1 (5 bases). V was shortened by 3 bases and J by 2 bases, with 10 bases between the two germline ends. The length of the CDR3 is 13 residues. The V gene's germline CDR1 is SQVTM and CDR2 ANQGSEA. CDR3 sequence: CSVDDSLNYGYTF. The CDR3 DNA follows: TGCAGCGTTGACGACAGCCTGAACTATGGCTACACCTTC.

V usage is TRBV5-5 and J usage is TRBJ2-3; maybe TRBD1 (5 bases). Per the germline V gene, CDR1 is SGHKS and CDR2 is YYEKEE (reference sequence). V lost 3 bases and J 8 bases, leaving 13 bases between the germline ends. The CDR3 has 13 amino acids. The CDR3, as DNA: TGTGCCAGCAGCTCCATAGGGGTCGCTACGCAGTATTTT. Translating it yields CASSSIGVATQYF.

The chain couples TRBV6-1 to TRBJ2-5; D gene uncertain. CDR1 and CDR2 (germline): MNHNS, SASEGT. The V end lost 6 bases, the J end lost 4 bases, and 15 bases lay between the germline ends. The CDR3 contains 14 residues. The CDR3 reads CASRFGQVGETQYF. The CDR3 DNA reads TGTGCCAGCAGATTCGGGCAGGTGGGAGAGACCCAGTACTTC.

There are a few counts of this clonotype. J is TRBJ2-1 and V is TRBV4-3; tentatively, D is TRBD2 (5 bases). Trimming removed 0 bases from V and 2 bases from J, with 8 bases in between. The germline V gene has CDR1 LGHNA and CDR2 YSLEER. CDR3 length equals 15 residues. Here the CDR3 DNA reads TGCGCCAGCAGCCAAGATCGAGCGGCCTACAATGAGCAGTTCTTC. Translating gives CASSQDRAAYNEQFF.

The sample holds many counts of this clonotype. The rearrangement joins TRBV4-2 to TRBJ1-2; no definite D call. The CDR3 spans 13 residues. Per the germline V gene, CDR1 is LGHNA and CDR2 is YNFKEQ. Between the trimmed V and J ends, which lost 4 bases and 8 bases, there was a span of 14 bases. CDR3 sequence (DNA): TGTGCCAGCAGCCCTAGAGGGATGGACGGCTACACCTTC. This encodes CASSPRGMDGYTF.

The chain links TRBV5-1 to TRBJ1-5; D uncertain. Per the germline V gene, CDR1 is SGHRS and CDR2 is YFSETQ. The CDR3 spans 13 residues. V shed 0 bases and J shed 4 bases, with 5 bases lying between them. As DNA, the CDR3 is TGCGCCAGCAGCTTGGAGCCTAATCAGCCCCAGCATTTT. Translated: CASSLEPNQPQHF.

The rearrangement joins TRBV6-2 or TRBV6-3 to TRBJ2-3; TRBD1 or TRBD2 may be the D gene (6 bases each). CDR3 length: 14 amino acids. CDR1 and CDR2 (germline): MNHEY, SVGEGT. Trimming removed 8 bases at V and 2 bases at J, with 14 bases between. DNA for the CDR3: TGTGCCAGCGGAGGGACACTCAACACAGATACGCAGTATTTT. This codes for CASGGTLNTDTQYF.

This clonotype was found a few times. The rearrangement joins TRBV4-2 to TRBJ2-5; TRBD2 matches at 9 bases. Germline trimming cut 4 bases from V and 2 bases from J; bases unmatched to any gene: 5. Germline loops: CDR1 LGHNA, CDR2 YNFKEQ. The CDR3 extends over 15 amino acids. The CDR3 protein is CASSRWLAGQETQYF. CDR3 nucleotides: TGTGCCAGCAGCCGTTGGCTAGCGGGGCAAGAGACCCAGTACTTC.

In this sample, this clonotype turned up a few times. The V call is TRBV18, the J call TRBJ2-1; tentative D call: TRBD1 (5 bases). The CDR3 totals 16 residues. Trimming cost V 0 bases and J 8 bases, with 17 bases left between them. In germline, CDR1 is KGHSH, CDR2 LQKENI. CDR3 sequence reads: CASSPPGNRRGDEQFF. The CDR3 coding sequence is TGTGCCAGCTCACCACCGGGGAACAGGCGTGGCGATGAGCAGTTCTTC.

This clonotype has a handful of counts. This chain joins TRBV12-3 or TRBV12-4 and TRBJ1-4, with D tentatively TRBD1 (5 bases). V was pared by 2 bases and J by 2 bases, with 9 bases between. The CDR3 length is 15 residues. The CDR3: CASSLFGATNEKLFF. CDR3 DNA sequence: TGTGCCAGCAGTTTATTCGGGGCTACTAATGAAAAACTGTTTTTT.

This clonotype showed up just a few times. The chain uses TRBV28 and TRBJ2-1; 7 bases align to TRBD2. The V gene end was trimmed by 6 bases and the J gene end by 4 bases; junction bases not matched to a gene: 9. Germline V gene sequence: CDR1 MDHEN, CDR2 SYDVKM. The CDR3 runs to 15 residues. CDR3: CASSRGLVRYNEQFF. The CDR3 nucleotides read TGTGCCAGCAGCAGAGGACTAGTCAGGTACAATGAGCAGTTCTTC. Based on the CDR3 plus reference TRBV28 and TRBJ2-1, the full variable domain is DVKVTQSSRYLVKRTGEKVFLECVQDMDHENMFWYRQDPGLGLRLIYFSYDVKMKEKGDIPEGYSVSREKKERFSLILESASTNQTSMYLCASSRGLVRYNEQFFGPGTRLTVL.

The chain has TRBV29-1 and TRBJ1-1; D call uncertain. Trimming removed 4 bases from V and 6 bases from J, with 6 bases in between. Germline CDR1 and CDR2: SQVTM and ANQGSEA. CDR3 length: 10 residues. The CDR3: CSVASAEAFF. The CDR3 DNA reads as TGCAGCGTTGCATCAGCTGAAGCTTTCTTT.

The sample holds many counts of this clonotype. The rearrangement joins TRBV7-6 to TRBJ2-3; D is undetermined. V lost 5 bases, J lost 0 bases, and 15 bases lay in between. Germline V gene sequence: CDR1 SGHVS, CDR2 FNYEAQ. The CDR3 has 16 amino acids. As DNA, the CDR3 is TGTGCCAGCAGCCCCCGCTCTGGTAGCAGCACAGATACGCAGTATTTT. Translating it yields CASSPRSGSSTDTQYF. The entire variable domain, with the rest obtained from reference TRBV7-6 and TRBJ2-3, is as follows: GAGVSQSPRYKVTKRGQDVALRCDPISGHVSLYWYRQALGQGPEFLTYFNYEAQQDKSGLPNDRFSAERPEGSISTLTIQRTEQRDSAMYRCASSPRSGSSTDTQYFGPGTRLTVL.

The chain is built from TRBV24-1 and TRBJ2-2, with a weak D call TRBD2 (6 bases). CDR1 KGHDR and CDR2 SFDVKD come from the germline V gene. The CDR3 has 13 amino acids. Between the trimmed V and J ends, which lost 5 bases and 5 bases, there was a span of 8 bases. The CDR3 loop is CATSGSGTGELFF. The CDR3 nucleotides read TGTGCCACCAGTGGCAGCGGGACCGGGGAGCTGTTTTTT.

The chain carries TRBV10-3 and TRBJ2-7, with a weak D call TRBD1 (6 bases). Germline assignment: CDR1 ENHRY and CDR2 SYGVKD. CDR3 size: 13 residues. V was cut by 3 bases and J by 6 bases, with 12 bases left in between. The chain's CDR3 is CAISDLDSSEQYF. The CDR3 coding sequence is TGTGCCATCAGTGACCTGGACAGTTCCGAGCAGTACTTC.

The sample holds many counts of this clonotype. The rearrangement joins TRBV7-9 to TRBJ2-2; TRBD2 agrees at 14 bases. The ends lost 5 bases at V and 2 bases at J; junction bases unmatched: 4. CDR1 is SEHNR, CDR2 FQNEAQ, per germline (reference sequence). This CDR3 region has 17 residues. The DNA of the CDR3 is TGTGCCAGCAGCCGGACTAGCGGGAGGATTAACACCGGGGAGCTGTTTTTT. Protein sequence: CASSRTSGRINTGELFF.

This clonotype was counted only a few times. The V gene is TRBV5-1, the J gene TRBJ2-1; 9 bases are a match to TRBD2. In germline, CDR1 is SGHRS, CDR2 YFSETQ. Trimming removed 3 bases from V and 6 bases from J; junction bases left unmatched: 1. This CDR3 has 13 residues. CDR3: CASSWGLANEQFF. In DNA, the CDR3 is TGCGCCAGCAGCTGGGGACTAGCCAATGAGCAGTTCTTC.